Listed here are 23 T cell receptor beta chains from one sample, sequenced in a study of blood T cells in healthy people across ages. For the second PCR, which ran for roughly 6 to 12 cycles, a sample-barcoded 5' primer and a J-beta primer mix were used. Each CDR3 protein is one row after TCRdb ran MiXCR on the 5' RACE reads. This table holds 650,000 to 700,000 distinct CDR3 sequences, about 30% found once. Sequencing used blood. The receptors derive from a woman at least 80 years old in good health.

The chain couples TRBV20-1 to TRBJ2-7, with D unclear. Germline assignment: CDR1 DFQATT and CDR2 SNEGSKA (reference sequence). This CDR3 region has 14 residues. The V gene lost 3 bases and the J gene lost 0 bases, with 12 bases spanning the gap. The CDR3 nucleotides read TGCAGTGCTAGCCCCGTGTCGAGCTCCTACGAGCAGTACTTC. Amino acids: CSASPVSSSYEQYF.

This chain connects TRBV19 to TRBJ1-5, with 9 bases matching TRBD1. Germline values: CDR1 LNHDA, CDR2 SQIVND (reference sequence). The V segment lost 5 bases and the J segment 11 bases; nucleotides outside the gene matches: 10. The CDR3 consists of 14 residues. As DNA, the CDR3 is TGTGCCAGTAGTCCGGACAGGGGTCGCGCGGCCCAGCATTTT. This gives the protein CASSPDRGRAAQHF.

The rearrangement uses TRBV7-9 and TRBJ1-1; unclear D gene. CDR1 is SEHNR and CDR2 is FQNEAQ in the germline V gene (reference sequence). V lost 0 bases and J lost 0, with 5 bases in between. There are 14 residues in the CDR3. The CDR3 bases are TGTGCCAGCAGCTTAGCGACGATGAACACTGAAGCTTTCTTT. It encodes CASSLATMNTEAFF.

The genes are TRBV30 and TRBJ1-5; tentatively, D is TRBD1 (6 bases). V was cut by 4 bases and J by 2 bases, with 18 bases left in between. Germline CDR1 and CDR2: GTSNPN and SVGIG (reference sequence). The CDR3 is made up of 16 amino acids. The CDR3 loop reads CAWTPYSPGGNQPQHF. CDR3 sequence (DNA): TGTGCCTGGACTCCTTATTCCCCAGGGGGCAATCAGCCCCAGCATTTT.

This chain connects TRBV29-1 to TRBJ2-3; TRBD2 is a possible D gene (6 bases). Germline V gene sequence: CDR1 SQVTM, CDR2 ANQGSEA. Trimming pared 6 bases from V and 1 base from J, leaving 17 bases between. This CDR3 spans 15 amino acids. CDR3 sequence: CSVAHSWGGTDTQYF. CDR3 nucleotides: TGCAGCGTAGCCCACTCATGGGGGGGCACAGATACGCAGTATTTT.

Of note for this clonotype: This sequence may be a read error, since a much larger clone differs from it by one base. The DNA for the CDR3 is TGCGCCAGCAGCGGGGCCGCCGGGACCGAGCCCCAGTACTTC. Protein: CASSGAAGTEPQYF. The chain uses TRBV5-1 and TRBJ2-5; D could derive from TRBD1 or TRBD2 (5 bases each). Germline-derived CDR1 and CDR2 are SGHRS and YFSETQ. This CDR3 has 14 amino acids. The V gene lost 4 bases and the J gene lost 9 bases, with 19 bases spanning the gap.

There are a few counts of this clonotype. The chain employs TRBV27 and TRBJ1-5; the D gene is possibly TRBD1 (6 bases). Trimming took 3 bases from V and 4 from J, leaving 13 bases between them. Per germline, CDR1 MNHEY and CDR2 SMNVEV (reference sequence). This CDR3 has 15 residues. DNA of the CDR3: TGTGCCAGCAGTTTTAACGGACAGCCTAATCAGCCCCAGCATTTT. It codes for CASSFNGQPNQPQHF.

This chain uses TRBV7-3 with TRBJ2-1; TRBD2 is a possible D gene (6 bases). Germline V lookup: CDR1 SGHTA, CDR2 FQGTGA. This CDR3 is built from 14 residues. Trimming took off 6 bases at V and 5 bases at J, with 14 bases between the two ends. This chain's CDR3 is CASSPSGFHNEQFF. The CDR3 bases are TGTGCCAGCAGTCCGAGCGGGTTCCACAATGAGCAGTTCTTC.

With respect to this clonotype: Relative to the germline gene, one junction end is altered; a read error may explain this. The genes are TRBV11-2 and TRBJ2-1; the D gene is possibly TRBD2 (5 bases). Germline V gives CDR1 SGHAT, CDR2 FQNNGV. The CDR3 is 16 residues long. CDR3 sequence reads: CAGSLQRMGGYNEQFF. DNA for the CDR3: TGTGCCGGCAGCTTACAACGGATGGGCGGGTACAATGAGCAGTTCTTC.

This clonotype was seen many times. The rearrangement joins TRBV28 to TRBJ2-7, with 8 bases identical to TRBD1. Trimming removed 7 bases from V and 2 bases from J; junction bases left unmatched: 7. Germline CDR1 and CDR2: MDHEN and SYDVKM. This CDR3 comprises 14 residues. For the CDR3, the DNA is TGTGCCAGCACTACGACAGGGGCCCCCTACGAGCAGTACTTC. It translates to CASTTTGAPYEQYF.

This clonotype was detected ten times or more. This may stem from a read error, because a much larger clone lies one nucleotide away. This rearrangement joins TRBV5-1 to TRBJ1-4; unclear D gene. There are 15 residues in the CDR3. Germline V gene lookup returns CDR1 SGHRS and CDR2 YFSETQ. CDR3 nucleotide sequence: TGCGCCAGCAGGTCGGGCGGCCCAACTAATGAAAAACGGTTTTTT. Its protein product is CASRSGGPTNEKRFF.

V usage is TRBV21-1 and J usage is TRBJ2-7; the table's D gene call, TRBD1, was not cross checked with the DNA. TRBV21-1 is recorded as a pseudogene. The CDR3 runs to 15 residues. The CDR3: CASSPTGGPSYEQCF. DNA of the CDR3: TGTGCCAGCAGCCCAACTGGGGGGCCCTCCTACGAGCAGTGCTTC.

The V call is TRBV7-9, the J call TRBJ1-6, with a possible D match to TRBD1 (5 bases). Trimming cost V 1 base and J 3 bases, with 7 bases left between them. The CDR3 consists of 15 residues. The germline V gene encodes CDR1 SEHNR and CDR2 FQNEAQ (reference sequence). The CDR3 DNA reads as TGTGCCAGCAGCTTAGGACAGCGCTATAATTCACCCCTCCACTTT. Translation: CASSLGQRYNSPLHF.

This clonotype was seen at least ten times. This chain links TRBV5-1 with TRBJ1-1; 8 bases are a match to TRBD1. Germline-derived CDR1 and CDR2 are SGHRS and YFSETQ. Trimming at V came to 4 bases and at J to 6 bases, leaving 5 bases not matched to a gene. This CDR3 region has 13 residues. The CDR3 here is CASSPGTGPEAFF. The DNA of the CDR3 is TGCGCCAGCAGCCCGGGGACAGGCCCTGAAGCTTTCTTT.

The chain links TRBV28 to TRBJ1-5; TRBD1 matches 7 bases. Germline trimming cut 5 bases from V and 2 bases from J; bases unmatched to any gene: 6. The germline CDR1 and CDR2 sequences are MDHEN and SYDVKM. The CDR3 has 15 amino acids. Here the CDR3 reads CASSADRVGNQPQHF. In DNA, the CDR3 is TGTGCCAGCAGTGCTGACAGGGTGGGCAATCAGCCCCAGCATTTT.

The gene calls are TRBV20-1 and TRBJ2-2; D remains ambiguous. The CDR3 covers 16 residues. V was cut by 0 bases and J by 4 bases, with 15 bases left in between. Germline V gene sequence: CDR1 DFQATT, CDR2 SNEGSKA (reference sequence). The CDR3 DNA sequence: TGCAGTGCTAGAGATTGGAACGTCCACCTCACCGGGGAGCTGTTTTTT. The encoded protein is CSARDWNVHLTGELFF.

In this sample, this clonotype turned up a few times. This may be a read error, as it is one base from a much larger clone. The CDR3 nucleotides read TGCAGTGCTAGTGTCTCTGGGGCCAACGTCCGGACTTTC. Translation: CSASVSGANVRTF. The rearrangement links TRBV20-1 to TRBJ2-6; a weak D match, TRBD1 (5 bases). Germline V lookup: CDR1 DFQATT, CDR2 SNEGSKA (reference sequence). This CDR3 contains 13 residues.

The chain couples TRBV7-6 to TRBJ2-3, with 9 bases lining up with TRBD2. The length of the CDR3 is 17 residues. Per germline, CDR1 SGHVS and CDR2 FNYEAQ. Trimming cost V 1 base and J 1 base; bases outside gene matches: 6. CDR3 nucleotide sequence: TGTGCCAGCAGCTTAGGCGGGGGGGCATCTGGCACAGATACGCAGTATTTT. As protein: CASSLGGGASGTDTQYF.

As for this clonotype: One base away lies a much larger clone, so this may be a sequencing read error. The gene calls are TRBV15 and TRBJ1-5; a possible D gene is TRBD1 (5 bases). CDR1 and CDR2 from the germline V gene are LNHNV and YYDKDF (reference sequence). This CDR3 spans 18 amino acids. V was shortened by 1 base and J by 5 bases, with 21 bases between the two germline ends. CDR3: CATSRGLAGQRYDQPQHF. CDR3 nucleotide sequence: TGTGCCACCAGCAGAGGTCTGGCAGGGCAGAGATACGATCAGCCCCAGCATTTT.

Note on this clonotype: One base away lies a much larger clone, so this may be a sequencing read error. The rearrangement links TRBV4-2 to TRBJ2-1; 12 bases match TRBD2. The CDR3 has 17 amino acids. Germline loops: CDR1 LGHNA, CDR2 YNFKEQ. CDR3 in DNA: TGTGCCAACAGCCAAGATCGGCTAGCGGGGGGGCTTAATGAGCAGTTCTTC. Translated: CANSQDRLAGGLNEQFF.

This clonotype was observed a few times. Given a much more abundant clone one base away, this may be a read error. This chain's CDR3 is CATQKESGRRHEQYF. CDR3 bases: TGTGCCACCCAGAAAGAATCAGGGAGGCGGCATGAGCAGTACTTC. The chain couples TRBV18 to TRBJ2-5; D might be TRBD2 (6 bases). The V end lost 10 bases, the J end lost 11 bases, and 29 bases lay between the germline ends. The CDR3 spans 15 residues. Looked up from germline, CDR1 is KGHSH and CDR2 is LQKENI.

This clonotype has at least ten counts. CDR3 loop: CASSQESGKAFF. The CDR3 nucleotides are TGTGCCAGCAGCCAAGAATCAGGGAAAGCTTTCTTT. V is TRBV7-2 and J is TRBJ1-1, with D maybe TRBD1 (5 bases). V was trimmed by 5 bases and J by 9 bases, leaving 13 bases between them. The germline V gene has CDR1 SGHTA and CDR2 FQGNSA. The CDR3 has 12 residues.

This clonotype has a handful of counts. Given the absence of the conserved phenylalanine or tryptophan at the CDR3 end, a read error is likely. This sequence joins TRBV14 and TRBJ2-7; D unresolved. Germline V gene lookup returns CDR1 SGHDN and CDR2 FVKESK. The V and J ends lost 10 bases and 2 bases respectively, with 9 bases between them. The length of the CDR3 is 11 residues. CDR3 in amino acids: CAKGKPYEQYL. CDR3 DNA: TGTGCCAAGGGAAAGCCCTACGAGCAGTACTTA.